This passage covers 18 T cell receptor beta chains from one sample sequenced in a study of T cell responses to AZD1222 COVID-19 vaccine. TCRdb's table, derived via immunoSEQ multiplex PCR, lists solely in-frame clones and lacks some. The profile shows 95,000 to 150,000 clones, approximately 85% of them singletons. Sequences were derived from peripheral blood, sampled on day 0 of AZD1222 vaccination. These TCRs come from an adult in good health.

J is TRBJ1-2 and V is TRBV27, with 10 nucleotides matching TRBD1. The CDR3 extends over 13 amino acids. With 4 bases clipped from V and 5 bases from J, the junction kept 1 base outside the gene matches. CDR1 MNHEY and CDR2 SMNVEV come from the germline V gene (reference sequence). The CDR3 spells CASSWTGGYGYTF. In DNA, the CDR3 is TGTGCCAGCAGTTGGACAGGGGGGTATGGCTACACCTTC.

The rearrangement uses TRBV27 and TRBJ1-1, with a possible D match to TRBD1 (5 bases). The CDR3 runs 14 residues. V lost 5 bases, J lost 1 base, and 11 bases lay in between. Germline CDR1 and CDR2: MNHEY and SMNVEV (reference sequence). CDR3 DNA: TGTGCCAGCAGTCCCCGGGGGGGGAACACTGAAGCTTTCTTT. It specifies CASSPRGGNTEAFF.

V and J are TRBV25-1 and TRBJ2-5; TRBD2 matches 11 bases. This CDR3 is built from 13 residues. CDR1 and CDR2 (germline): MGHDK, SYGVNS. With V trimmed by 6 bases and J by 4 bases, 1 base remained unmatched. The CDR3 coding sequence is TGTGCCAGCAGAACTAGCGGGGGAGAGACCCAGTACTTC. Protein: CASRTSGGETQYF.

With regard to this clone: A read error may account for a junction end that differs from germline. The CDR3 loop is CASNLVQASYGYTF. CDR3 nucleotide sequence: TGTGCCAGCAATTTAGTGCAGGCGAGCTATGGCTACACCTTC. The rearrangement links TRBV28 to TRBJ1-2; D gene uncertain. CDR3 length: 14 amino acids. In germline, CDR1 is MDHEN, CDR2 SYDVKM.

The V call is TRBV13, the J call TRBJ1-2; 10 positions agree with TRBD1. V trimming: 3 bases; J trimming: 13 bases; junction bases outside the gene matches: 5. Germline V gene sequence: CDR1 PRHDT, CDR2 FYEKMQ (reference sequence). This CDR3 is built from 12 residues. The DNA for the CDR3 is TGTGCCAGCAGCTTGGGGACAGGGGAAAGCACCTTC. It codes for CASSLGTGESTF.

The chain uses TRBV3-1 (or the pseudogene TRBV3-2) and TRBJ2-7, with D possibly TRBD1 on 5 matching bases. CDR1 LGHDT and CDR2 YNNKEL come from the germline V gene (reference sequence). Trimming pared 0 bases from V and 3 bases from J, leaving 12 bases between. The CDR3 is 15 residues long. This chain's CDR3 is CASSQEQGVVYEQYF. In nucleotides, the CDR3 is TGTGCCAGCAGCCAAGAGCAAGGGGTTGTCTACGAGCAGTACTTC.

The chain links TRBV27 to TRBJ2-7; TRBD1 aligns across 7 bases. The CDR3 has 16 amino acids. V shed 0 bases, J shed 4 bases, and the junction held 9 bases outside the gene matches. The germline V gene has CDR1 MNHEY and CDR2 SMNVEV (reference sequence). This chain's CDR3 is CASSLSPDRVSYEQYF. The CDR3 nucleotides read TGTGCCAGCAGTTTATCCCCCGACAGGGTATCTTACGAGCAGTACTTC.

This clone was seen once. This chain uses TRBV5-1 with TRBJ1-4, with a tentative D call TRBD1 (5 bases). V was pared by 5 bases and J by 8 bases, with 22 bases between. This CDR3 is 16 amino acids long. The germline CDR1 and CDR2 sequences are SGHRS and YFSETQ. CDR3: CASRKYGGYLDEKLFF. Written as DNA, the CDR3 is TGCGCCAGCAGGAAGTATGGGGGGTACTTGGACGAAAAACTGTTTTTT.

Of note for this clone: The sample holds other DNA sequences that translate to the same CDR3. J is TRBJ1-3 and V is TRBV7-8; D is possibly TRBD1 (5 bases). This CDR3 spans 14 amino acids. CDR1 is SGHVS and CDR2 is FQNEAQ in the germline V gene. The V gene lost 5 bases and the J gene lost 2 bases, with 10 bases spanning the gap. The CDR3 region is CASSRGTAGNTIYF. The CDR3 DNA reads TGTGCCAGCAGCCGAGGGACGGCTGGAAACACCATATATTTT.

The chain carries TRBV15 and TRBJ2-1; TRBD2 agrees at 7 bases. The CDR3 spans 14 residues. J lost 8 bases, V lost 4 bases, and 8 bases had no gene match. Per the germline V gene, CDR1 is LNHNV and CDR2 is YYDKDF (reference sequence). CDR3 region: CATSNRGGDYEQFF. In DNA form, the CDR3 reads TGTGCCACCAGCAATCGCGGGGGTGATTATGAGCAGTTCTTC.

This clone was seen more than once but under ten times. The chain uses TRBV27 and TRBJ1-6; no clear D gene. V lost 2 bases, J lost 8 bases, and 4 bases lay in between. CDR1 is MNHEY, CDR2 SMNVEV, per germline (reference sequence). CDR3 length: 12 residues. The CDR3 region is CASSLLHSPLHF. DNA for the CDR3: TGTGCCAGCAGTTTACTGCATTCACCCCTCCACTTT.

The rearrangement uses TRBV9 and TRBJ2-2, with 10 bases aligning to TRBD1. Germline V gene lookup returns CDR1 SGDLS and CDR2 YYNGEE. V gave up 2 bases and J gave up 5 bases; unmatched junction bases: 3. This CDR3 contains 15 residues. The CDR3 reads CASSVRQGATGELFF. DNA for the CDR3: TGTGCCAGCAGCGTGCGACAGGGGGCAACCGGGGAGCTGTTTTTT.

The chain carries TRBV20-1 and TRBJ1-1; D is unresolved. V dropped 3 bases and J dropped 7 bases, with 12 bases sitting between them. This CDR3 has 12 amino acids. The germline V gene has CDR1 DFQATT and CDR2 SNEGSKA (reference sequence). CDR3 DNA sequence: TGCAGTGCTAGTCCCCAGACTCTTGAAGCTTTCTTT. Translating gives CSASPQTLEAFF.

This CDR3 is CASSVDQDTHRELFF. CDR3 nucleotide sequence: TGTGCCAGCAGCGTAGATCAGGACACACACCGGGAGCTGTTTTTT. The chain carries TRBV9 and TRBJ2-2; TRBD1 is a possible D gene (5 bases). Trimming removed 0 bases from V and 9 bases from J, with 15 bases in between. The CDR3 loop spans 15 amino acids. Germline V gives CDR1 SGDLS, CDR2 YYNGEE.

The chain is built from TRBV6-1 and TRBJ1-4, with 9 bases lining up with TRBD1. This CDR3 region has 16 residues. Germline loops: CDR1 MNHNS, CDR2 SASEGT. The V segment lost 4 bases and the J segment 1 base; nucleotides outside the gene matches: 4. The CDR3 DNA follows: TGTGCCAGCAGTGTGGACAGGGGCCTAACTAATGAAAAACTGTTTTTT. Its translation: CASSVDRGLTNEKLFF.

The chain uses TRBV12-3 or TRBV12-4 and TRBJ2-5, with D possibly matching TRBD1 (5 bases). The CDR3 contains 13 residues. Trimming removed 5 bases from V and 5 bases from J, with 12 bases in between. This CDR3 reads CASSAPRGETQYF. In DNA form, the CDR3 reads TGTGCCAGCAGTGCCCCAAGGGGTGAGACCCAGTACTTC.

V gene TRBV7-3 combines with J gene TRBJ2-2; D is possibly TRBD2 (5 bases). The CDR3 runs 15 residues. V was clipped by 4 bases and J by 5 bases, with 14 bases between them. Germline CDR1 reads SGHTA; CDR2 reads FQGTGA. CDR3: CASSSLGSGTGELFF. CDR3 nucleotides: TGTGCCAGCAGCTCTCTGGGTTCGGGGACCGGGGAGCTGTTTTTT.

The chain couples TRBV28 to TRBJ2-1; D is perhaps TRBD2 (5 bases). This CDR3 region has 15 residues. Germline V CDR1 and CDR2: MDHEN, SYDVKM. Trimming pared 10 bases from V and 10 bases from J, leaving 26 bases between. The CDR3 DNA sequence: TGTGCCACTAGCCGAGGAGCGGATGACGTGGGGGAGCAGTTCTTC. It specifies CATSRGADDVGEQFF.